A selection of T cell receptor beta chains follows, all from one sample in a study of OX40 agonist ivuxolimab in advanced cancers. This table comes from immunoSEQ multiplex PCR, and its TCRdb copy is limited to in-frame clones, with some not included. The table shows about 70,000 clones, with 85% to 90% occurring only once. The sample in question was CD4+ or CD8+ T cells sorted from blood, obtained in a trial of the OX40 agonist ivuxolimab. The origin of the receptors is an adult with an advanced solid tumor such as melanoma, head and neck, liver or kidney cancer. The CDR3 runs from the conserved cysteine through the conserved F or W. D genes are given only for firm matches. Rows may omit the clone size; those that give it use once, few, many or a size class.

TGTGCCAGCAGGGCTATACGCTCTGGAAACACCATATATTTT	CASRAIRSGNTIYF	.	.	TRBV7-2	TRBJ1-3
TGTGCCAGCAGCTACGACACCGGGACCCGTTCTGGGGCCAACGTCCTGACTTTC	CASSYDTGTRSGANVLTF	.	.	TRBV7-3	TRBJ2-6
TGTGCCAGCAGTCCTAACAGCTATGGCTACACCTTC	CASSPNSYGYTF	.	.	TRBV2	TRBJ1-2
TGTGCCAGCTCGACTAACATACGACTAGCGGGAGGGCCCTACAATGAGCAGTTCTTC	CASSTNIRLAGGPYNEQFF	.	TRBD2	TRBV18	TRBJ2-1
TGTGCCAGCAGCAGGGACGGGACAACGGGAAACACCATATATTTT	CASSRDGTTGNTIYF	.	.	TRBV5-5	TRBJ1-3
TGTGCCACCAGCTTAGGCGGGAGCTCCTACGAGCAGTACTTC	CATSLGGSSYEQYF	.	TRBD2	TRBV15	TRBJ2-7
TGTGCCTGGAGTACAGTCTTTAATGAAAAACTGTTTTTT	CAWSTVFNEKLFF	.	.	TRBV30	TRBJ1-4
TGTGCCAGCAGCCCAGGACAGGACCGGTACGCTGGGGCCAACGTCCTGACTTTC	CASSPGQDRYAGANVLTF	.	TRBD1	TRBV27	TRBJ2-6
TGTGCCAGCAGTTTGAGCTACACCGGGGAGCTGTTTTTT	CASSLSYTGELFF	.	.	TRBV28	TRBJ2-2
TGCGCCAGCAGCTTGTCGATGGTTCTTACCGGGGAGCTGTTTTTT	CASSLSMVLTGELFF	few	.	TRBV5-1	TRBJ2-2
TGTGCCAGCAGCATAGCCACAGGGGCAGGGGGCTACACCTTC	CASSIATGAGGYTF	.	TRBD1	TRBV5-4	TRBJ1-2
TGTGCCAGCATTTTCGGATGGGGAGCGGGGAGGGATACGCAGTATTTT	CASIFGWGAGRDTQYF	.	TRBD2	TRBV2	TRBJ2-3
TGTGCCAGCACCCACCGAGGGGATCTGAGGGGAACTGAAGCTTTCTTT	CASTHRGDLRGTEAFF	.	.	TRBV9	TRBJ1-1
TGTGCCAGCAGTGAACTTCAGGAACCGAATGAAAAACTGTTTTTT	CASSELQEPNEKLFF	.	.	TRBV6-1	TRBJ1-4
TGTGCCACCAGCAGAGATCGACAGGACAAGGGCTACACCTTC	CATSRDRQDKGYTF	few	.	TRBV15	TRBJ1-2
TGTGCCAGCAGCTTTTCGAGCACAGATACGCAGTATTTT	CASSFSSTDTQYF	.	.	TRBV7-2	TRBJ2-3
TGTGCCAGCAGCACCCGAGGAGTTTCAAGTGGCTACACCTTC	CASSTRGVSSGYTF	.	.	TRBV7-9	TRBJ1-2
TGTGCCAGCAGCTTCGACATGACAGGGAGAAACACCGGGGAGCTGTTTTTT	CASSFDMTGRNTGELFF	.	TRBD1	TRBV7-9	TRBJ2-2
TGTGCCAGCAGCGCCGGGACAGGGACCTATGGCTACACCTTC	CASSAGTGTYGYTF	.	TRBD1	TRBV7-9	TRBJ1-2
TGTGCCAGCAGTTCCGGGACTAGCGGGTATCACCAAGAGACCCAGTACTTC	CASSSGTSGYHQETQYF	few	TRBD2	TRBV11-2	TRBJ2-5
TGTGCCAGCAGGGACAGTTCCTACGAGCAGTACTTC	CASRDSSYEQYF	.	.	TRBV7-2	TRBJ2-7
TGTGCCAGCAGCGTAGCCATGGGTAGCTCCTACAATGAGCAGTTCTTC	CASSVAMGSSYNEQFF	.	.	TRBV9	TRBJ2-1
TGTGCCAGCAGTTATTCCGGAGCGGGAGAATATTCACCCCTCCACTTT	CASSYSGAGEYSPLHF	.	.	TRBV6-5	TRBJ1-6
TGTGCCAGCAGTGAAAGGTTTTGGGATCCTAATGAGCAGTTCTTC	CASSERFWDPNEQFF	.	.	TRBV6-1	TRBJ2-1
TGTGCCAGCAGCTTAACGGAGGGAAACACTGAAGCTTTCTTT	CASSLTEGNTEAFF	.	.	TRBV7-3	TRBJ1-1
TGTGCCAGCAGCTTAGTAGGGGGCGATGAAAAACTGTTTTTT	CASSLVGGDEKLFF	.	TRBD1	TRBV7-6	TRBJ1-4
TGTGCCAGCAGCCCGAGTTATGGCTACACCTTC	CASSPSYGYTF	.	.	TRBV28	TRBJ1-2
TGTGCCAGCAGGACAGGGGGAATGGGGGAGCTGTTTTTT	CASRTGGMGELFF	few	TRBD1	TRBV9	TRBJ2-2
TGTGCCAGTAGTAGACAGGGGCCCACTGAAGCTTTCTTT	CASSRQGPTEAFF	.	TRBD1	TRBV19	TRBJ1-1
TGTGCCAGCAGTCCCGGGGGCGCTGGGGCCAACGTCCTGACTTTC	CASSPGGAGANVLTF	.	.	TRBV6-1	TRBJ2-6
TGCGCCAGCAGCCCGATACAGGGCGAAATCTACGAGCAGTACTTC	CASSPIQGEIYEQYF	.	.	TRBV4-3	TRBJ2-7
TGTGCCAGCTCACCACCCGCCGGACCGGGTGAAAAACTGTTTTTT	CASSPPAGPGEKLFF	.	.	TRBV18	TRBJ1-4
TGTGCCAGCAGCCGAGGGACCCAGACCTATTCACCCCTCCACTTT	CASSRGTQTYSPLHF	once	.	TRBV7-2	TRBJ1-6
TGCGCCAGCAGCCAAGTCCTGGCCAGGCCTAATGAAAAACTGTTTTTT	CASSQVLARPNEKLFF	.	.	TRBV4-3	TRBJ1-4
TGTGCCAGCACAAAGGGACTAGCGGGAGAGGGGGTCATTCAGTACTTC	CASTKGLAGEGVIQYF	.	TRBD2	TRBV2	TRBJ2-4
TGCGCCAGCAGCTCCACGGCGGGAGGGTTCTATGAGCAGTTCTTC	CASSSTAGGFYEQFF	.	TRBD2	TRBV5-1	TRBJ2-1
TGCAGCGTCTCGGCGGGGCGGAGCACAGATACGCAGTATTTT	CSVSAGRSTDTQYF	.	.	TRBV29-1	TRBJ2-3
TGCAGTGCTCCTTTCTACAATGAGCAGTTCTTC	CSAPFYNEQFF	.	.	TRBV20-1	TRBJ2-1
TGTGCCAGCGGATCCCAAACTGGGCAAGCTTTCTTT	CASGSQTGQAFF	.	.	TRBV6-5	TRBJ1-1
TGCGCCAGCAGCCCGTGGACAGGGGCGAATAATTCACCCCTCCACTTT	CASSPWTGANNSPLHF	few	TRBD1	TRBV5-1	TRBJ1-6
TGTGCCAGCAGTTACGAGAACAGGGGCAATCAGCCCCAGCATTTT	CASSYENRGNQPQHF	.	.	TRBV6-5	TRBJ1-5
TGTGCCTGGAGCGGAGTAAGGAACACTGAAGCTTTCTTT	CAWSGVRNTEAFF	.	.	TRBV30	TRBJ1-1
TGTGCCAGCTCATCACAGAACGGGAGGTCTAGCACAGATACGCAGTATTTT	CASSSQNGRSSTDTQYF	.	TRBD2	TRBV18	TRBJ2-3
TGTGCCAGCAGCTTAGCGAGCAGGGGGGGGAACACTGAAGCTTTCTTT	CASSLASRGGNTEAFF	.	TRBD1	TRBV11-2	TRBJ1-1
TGTGCCAGCAGCCAAAGAACTGCCTTAGCGGGTGGGGGGAATGAGCAGTTCTTC	CASSQRTALAGGGNEQFF	.	TRBD2	TRBV4-2	TRBJ2-1
TGTGCCAGCAGCTCCCGGGACGGACCCTACGAGCAGTACTTC	CASSSRDGPYEQYF	.	.	TRBV7-2	TRBJ2-7
TGTGCCAGCAGCTTAGGGGGGAACGCAGATACGCAGTATTTT	CASSLGGNADTQYF	.	.	TRBV5-4	TRBJ2-3
TGTGCCAGCAGCTTGGTCGCGGATAACACTGAAGCTTTCTTT	CASSLVADNTEAFF	.	.	TRBV5-6	TRBJ1-1
TGTGCCAGCTCACCGCAGACCGGGACTAGCGGCACCGGGGAGCTGTTTTTT	CASSPQTGTSGTGELFF	.	TRBD2	TRBV18	TRBJ2-2
TGTGCCAGCAGCCCCCGGGGGGGAGGGGCCTGGACAGATACGCAGTATTTT	CASSPRGGGAWTDTQYF	.	TRBD2	TRBV7-3	TRBJ2-3
TGTGCCAGCAGCTCCGGACAGGGGCTTAGTCAGCCCCAGCATTTT	CASSSGQGLSQPQHF	.	TRBD1	TRBV28	TRBJ1-5
TGTGCCAGTAGTATAGGGGGACTAGCCTACACAGATACGCAGTATTTT	CASSIGGLAYTDTQYF	once	TRBD2	TRBV19	TRBJ2-3
TGTGCCAGCAGCGATACGGGACGGGGGGAGGAGACCCAGTACTTC	CASSDTGRGEETQYF	.	TRBD2	TRBV9	TRBJ2-5